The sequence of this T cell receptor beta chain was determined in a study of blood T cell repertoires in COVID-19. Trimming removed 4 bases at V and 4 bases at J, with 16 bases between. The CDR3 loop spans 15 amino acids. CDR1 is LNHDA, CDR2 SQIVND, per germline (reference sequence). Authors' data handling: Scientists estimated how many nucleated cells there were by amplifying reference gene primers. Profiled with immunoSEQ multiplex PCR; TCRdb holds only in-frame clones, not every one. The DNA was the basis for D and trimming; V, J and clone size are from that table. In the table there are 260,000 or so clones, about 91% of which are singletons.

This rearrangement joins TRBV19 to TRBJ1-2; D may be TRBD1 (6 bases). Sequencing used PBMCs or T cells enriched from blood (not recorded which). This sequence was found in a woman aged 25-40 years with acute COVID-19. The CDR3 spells CASSTSSQGTYGYTF. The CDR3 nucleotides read TGTGCCAGTAGTACCTCCTCCCAGGGGACCTATGGCTACACCTTC.